The rows below give T cell receptor beta chains drawn from one sample of a study of T-cell reconstitution after alpha-beta-depleted transplantation in children. TCRdb called the PCR reads again in MiXCR, with one record for every CDR3 protein. This repertoire shows over 150,000 distinct CDR3 sequences, about 6.4% found once; its top ten account for roughly 3%. The sequenced sample was PBMCs from the stem cell graft donor, obtained from the stem cell graft. These receptors were collected from a human donor who donated a stem cell graft to a child with Wiskott-Aldrich syndrome. Each CDR3 is given with its conserved first and last residue. The D gene is left open where the match is weak. Size is omitted from some rows. Given values are once, few, many or a class for expanded clones.

D gene | J gene | clone size | V gene | CDR3 length | CDR3 DNA | CDR3 protein
NA | TRBJ2-7 | many | TRBV29-1 | 11 | TGCAGCGTTGAGTCGAACTACGAGCAGTACTTC | CSVESNYEQYF
TRBD1 | TRBJ1-5 | many | TRBV29-1 | 14 | TGCAGCGTCCAGGACAGGGGATATGGTCAGCCCCAGCATTTT | CSVQDRGYGQPQHF
NA | TRBJ2-3 | many | TRBV7-2 | 16 | TGTGCCAGCAGCTTACGGCGAGGGATCCCTCCAGATACGCAGTATTTT | CASSLRRGIPPDTQYF
TRBD1 | TRBJ2-1 | many | TRBV7-9 | 12 | TGCGTAGGGACAGGGGTATACAATGAGCAGTTCTTC | CVGTGVYNEQFF
NA | TRBJ1-1 | many | TRBV12-3/TRBV12-4 | 13 | TGTGCCAGCAGTTTACTGCAGAACACTGAAGCTTTCTTT | CASSLLQNTEAFF
NA | TRBJ1-5 | many | TRBV5-6 | 15 | TGTGCCAGCAGCTTGGGTGGTCAGGGCGGCCAGCCCCAGCATTTT | CASSLGGQGGQPQHF
TRBD1 | TRBJ1-2 | NA | TRBV11-2 | 16 | TGTGCCAGCAGCCTACAACAGGGGGCGTTCAACTATGGCTACACCTTC | CASSLQQGAFNYGYTF
NA | TRBJ1-2 | NA | TRBV7-2 | 14 | TGTGCCAGCACCACGATGTGGGCAGGGACAAGCTACACCTTC | CASTTMWAGTSYTF
TRBD2 | TRBJ2-5 | many | TRBV20-1 | 15 | TGCAGTGCTAGAGATGTACTAGCGGGAGAGGAGACCCAGTACTTC | CSARDVLAGEETQYF
NA | TRBJ2-5 | many | TRBV29-1 | 11 | TGCAGCGTTGACCTGGTAGAGACCCAGTACTTC | CSVDLVETQYF
NA | TRBJ2-7 | many | TRBV10-1 | 11 | TGCGCCAGCAGTGATGAAGGCGAGCAGTACTTC | CASSDEGEQYF
NA | TRBJ1-2 | few | TRBV24-1 | 14 | TGTGCCACCAGTGATTCTGGAGGAAACTATGGCTACACCTTC | CATSDSGGNYGYTF
NA | TRBJ2-1 | NA | TRBV11-2 | 14 | TGTGCCAGCAGCTACCGTCGCGCCTACAATGAGCAGTTCTTC | CASSYRRAYNEQFF
NA | TRBJ2-2 | few | TRBV18 | 16 | TGTGCCAGCTCAGCATTCACGGGATCTAACACCGGGGAGCTGTTTTTT | CASSAFTGSNTGELFF
TRBD2 | TRBJ2-5 | NA | TRBV7-8 | 16 | TGTGCCAGCAGCTTAGGGGCTAGCGGGGGGTTAAAGACCCAGTACTTC | CASSLGASGGLKTQYF
TRBD2 | TRBJ2-1 | NA | TRBV19 | 14 | TGTGCCAGTAGTATACCGACTAGCTTCACTGAGCAGTTCTTC | CASSIPTSFTEQFF
NA | TRBJ1-5 | few | TRBV28 | 14 | TGTGCCAGCAACCTGTATGACAACAATCAGCCCCAGCATTTT | CASNLYDNNQPQHF
TRBD1 | TRBJ2-2 | many | TRBV7-6 | 14 | TGTGCCATTTACAGGGGTCGGGTCACCGGGGAGCTGTTTTTT | CAIYRGRVTGELFF
NA | TRBJ2-5 | many | TRBV7-9 | 12 | TGTGCCAGCAGCTTAGCCCAAGAGACCCAGTACTTC | CASSLAQETQYF
NA | TRBJ2-3 | many | TRBV20-1 | 15 | TGCAGTGCTGACACTTGGGGGAACGGCACAGATACGCAGTATTTT | CSADTWGNGTDTQYF
NA | TRBJ1-1 | many | TRBV30 | 15 | TGTGCCTGGAGTATTGGCGACAGGACTAACACTGAAGCTTTCTTT | CAWSIGDRTNTEAFF
TRBD1 | TRBJ2-7 | NA | TRBV10-3 | 16 | TGTGCCATCAGTGAGGACCGGGACAGGCGGGCCTACGAGCAGTACTTC | CAISEDRDRRAYEQYF
NA | TRBJ1-4 | NA | TRBV29-1 | 12 | TGCAGCGTTGCCTTGTCTGGTGAAAAACTGTTTTTT | CSVALSGEKLFF
NA | TRBJ2-2 | many | TRBV5-1 | 12 | TGCGCCAGCAGCTTGGTTGCCGAGGAGCTGTTTTTT | CASSLVAEELFF
NA | TRBJ1-5 | NA | TRBV12-3/TRBV12-4 | 15 | TGTGCCAGCAGTTTATGGGGGAGCAGCAATCAGCCCCAGCATTTT | CASSLWGSSNQPQHF
TRBD2 | TRBJ2-3 | NA | TRBV2 | 16 | TGTGCCAGGGGAATAGAGCGGGGAGAGACCACAGATACGCAGTATTTT | CARGIERGETTDTQYF
NA | TRBJ1-4 | many | TRBV7-9 | 15 | TGTGCCAGCAGCTTAGGCGGCACAACTAATGAAAAACTGTTTTTT | CASSLGGTTNEKLFF
TRBD2 | TRBJ2-3 | many | TRBV2 | 14 | TGTGCCAGCAAAGTAGGAGCGGGAGCAGATACGCAGTATTTT | CASKVGAGADTQYF
NA | TRBJ2-2 | NA | TRBV4-3 | 15 | TGCGCCAGCAGCCAGGCCCCCACGTACACCGGGGAGCTGTTTTTT | CASSQAPTYTGELFF
TRBD2 | TRBJ2-1 | many | TRBV12-3/TRBV12-4 | 16 | TGTGCCAGCAGGCGGGCCGGGACTAGCGGACTAATAGTGCAGTTCTTC | CASRRAGTSGLIVQFF
TRBD2 | TRBJ2-1 | many | TRBV7-2 | 14 | TGTGCCAGCAGCTTCACTAGCGGGAGTAATGAGCAGTTCTTC | CASSFTSGSNEQFF
TRBD1 | TRBJ2-3 | many | TRBV5-1 | 16 | TGCGCCAGCAGCCTGATGGGACAGGGGGCGACGGATACGCAGTATTTT | CASSLMGQGATDTQYF
TRBD1 | TRBJ2-5 | NA | TRBV5-1 | 17 | TGCGCCAGCAGCTGGACCTGGGACAGGGGGCGCGGAGAGACCCAGTACTTC | CASSWTWDRGRGETQYF
NA | TRBJ1-1 | many | TRBV5-1 | 14 | TGCGCCAGCAGCTTCGTAGACATTGGCACTGAAGCTTTCTTT | CASSFVDIGTEAFF
NA | TRBJ2-3 | many | TRBV20-1 | 15 | TGCAGTGCCTCCGGGGTTGTCGTTAGCACAGATACGCAGTATTTT | CSASGVVVSTDTQYF